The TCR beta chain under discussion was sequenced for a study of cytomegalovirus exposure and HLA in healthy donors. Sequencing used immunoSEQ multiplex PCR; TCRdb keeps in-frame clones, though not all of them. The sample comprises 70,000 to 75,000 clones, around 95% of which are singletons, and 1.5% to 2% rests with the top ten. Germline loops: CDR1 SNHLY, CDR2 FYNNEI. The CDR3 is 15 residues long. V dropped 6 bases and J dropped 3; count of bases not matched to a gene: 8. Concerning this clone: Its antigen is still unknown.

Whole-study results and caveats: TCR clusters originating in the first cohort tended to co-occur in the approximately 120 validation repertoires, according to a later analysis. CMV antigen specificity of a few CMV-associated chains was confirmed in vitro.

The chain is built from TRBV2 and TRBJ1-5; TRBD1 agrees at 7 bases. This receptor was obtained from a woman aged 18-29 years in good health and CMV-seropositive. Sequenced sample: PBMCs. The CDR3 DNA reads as TGTGCCAGCAGAAACAGGGGCGGCCACAATCAGCCCCAGCATTTT. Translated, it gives CASRNRGGHNQPQHF.